This TCR beta chain appears in the sequencing data of a study of cytomegalovirus exposure and HLA in healthy donors. General observations from the study: Accurate prediction of most subjects' HLA-A and HLA-B alleles from TCR beta sequences was reported. Later analysis showed TCR association rates varying by HLA locus, highest for DRB1 and lowest for HLA-C.

The study ran its PCR with 60 Vbeta and 13 Jbeta primers. Method: immunoSEQ multiplex PCR; TCRdb's copy keeps in-frame clones and lacks some. Its table records around 75,000 clones. For this clone: Its matching antigen is unknown.

This CDR3 has 13 amino acids. V was clipped by 0 bases and J by 10 bases, with 10 bases between them. Germline CDR1 LGHNT, CDR2 FRNRAP. The genes are TRBV12-5 and TRBJ1-3; TRBD1 might be the D (5 bases). This receptor was taken from a man aged 50-59 years in good health and CMV-seropositive. The material sequenced was PBMCs. CDR3 region: CASGLVQESTIYF. The DNA for the CDR3 is TGTGCTAGTGGTTTGGTACAGGAGTCGACCATATATTTT.